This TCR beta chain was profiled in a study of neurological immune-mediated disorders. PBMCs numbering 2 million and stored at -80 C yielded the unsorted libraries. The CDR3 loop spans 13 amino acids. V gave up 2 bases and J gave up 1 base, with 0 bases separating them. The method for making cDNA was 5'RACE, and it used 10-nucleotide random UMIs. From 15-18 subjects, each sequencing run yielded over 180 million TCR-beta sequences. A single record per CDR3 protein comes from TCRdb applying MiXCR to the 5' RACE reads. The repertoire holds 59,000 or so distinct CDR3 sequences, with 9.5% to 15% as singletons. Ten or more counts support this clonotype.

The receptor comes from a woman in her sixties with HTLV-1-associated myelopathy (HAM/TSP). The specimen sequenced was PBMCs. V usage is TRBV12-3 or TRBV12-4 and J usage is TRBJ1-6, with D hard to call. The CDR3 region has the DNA TGTGCCAGCAGTTTATCCTATAATTCACCCCTCCACTTT. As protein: CASSLSYNSPLHF.